One T cell receptor beta chain is described in this entry. Its antigen is still unknown. No much larger clonotype is one base removed from it; base qualities were not supplied. The sample comes from a study of graft-versus-host responses after intestinal transplantation (dated by TCRdb to about 2021). Regarding the research as a whole: Multivisceral, liver-intestinal, or isolated intestinal transplants were received by the recipients. All recipients received anti-thymocyte globulin induction followed by maintenance tacrolimus and steroids for about three years. After intestinal transplantation, graft-versus-host and host-versus-graft alloreactive T cell clones were followed in the graft, circulation and bone marrow using bulk TCR-beta CDR3 sequencing. To identify alloreactive clones, pre-transplant mixed lymphocyte reaction products were sequenced and then compared with unstimulated pre-transplant donor and recipient T cells. The cohort enrolled 20 to 25 intestinal transplant recipients, one of whom was a retransplant, and a few patients without pretransplant specimens were excluded. Donor T cell macrochimerism was defined as a peak of at least 4% donor T cells among recipient peripheral blood mononuclear cells. Samples from a few later patients were sequenced in-house on an Illumina MiSeq with MiXCR processing rather than by the commercial service.

Library creation used the immunoSEQ multiplex PCR assay. For most patients, genomic DNA was isolated with the Qiagen DNeasy Blood and Tissue Kit and shipped frozen to Adaptive Biotechnologies for TCR sequencing. For most patients, high-throughput TCR-beta CDR3 sequencing of genomic DNA was performed by Adaptive Biotechnologies. The published analysis was carried out like this. Adaptive's ImmunoSEQ software was the source of the TCR sequencing data for over 15 patients, while three other patients were processed with MiXCR and VDJtools. CD4 versus CD8 sorting errors were corrected by removing sequences found in both subsets at a frequency ratio below 5:1. CDR3 nucleotide sequences shared between donor and recipient were removed because their origin could not be assigned. To count as alloreactive, a clone needed at least 2-fold expansion over unstimulated cells and a minimum CFSE-low frequency of 0.002% (template counts) or 0.001% (read counts). Mappable clones were those detected in sequenced pre-transplant spleen, lymph node, or MLR CFSE-low populations of the donor or recipient. The cumulative frequency of alloreactive clones was calculated as a percentage of all sequences, weighted by copy number. TCRdb took over this immuneACCESS table, retaining in-frame rearrangements with V and J assigned. Such tables are incomplete; in checked studies, under half of the missing clones stem from an unresolved V gene, and the remainder is unexplained. V, J and clone size reflect that table, while D and trimming were determined from the DNA. The sample records 78,000 or so clones, about nine tenths of which are singletons. Clones ranked in the top ten supply about 8% of the sample.

According to the study, the label for this sample's time point signals: cells obtained before transplantation from donor or recipient. CD3+CD4+ and CD3+CD8+ populations were FACS-sorted from unstimulated pre-transplant donor and recipient cells taken from spleen or lymph nodes. The CDR3 has 15 amino acids, counting the end cysteine and phenylalanine. CDR3 DNA is the only sequence kept; it has 45 bases, read in frame from the first base. The germline V gene (reference sequence) sets CDR1 to MNHEY and CDR2 to SMNVEV. V lost 4 bases and J lost 0 bases; the stretch between them is 13 bases long. The full study reports these points: In the allografts of patients with donor T cell macrochimerism, GvH to HvG T cell clonal ratios were high. GvH clones were found in recipient bone marrow, and some of the GvH clones appeared earlier in ileal mucosa or blood, which is consistent with an intestinal mucosal origin. Conclusions were limited by the relatively low number and heterogeneity of intestinal transplant patients. Early after transplant, declines in HvG clones were associated with peak levels of circulating GvH clones.

The sequence was obtained from a human donor who was the organ donor for an intestinal transplant. The chain uses TRBV27 and TRBJ2-7; the D segment might be TRBD1 or TRBD2, since each matches 6 bases. The material sequenced was unstimulated CD8+ T cells sorted from spleen or lymph node cells, taken before transplant. At the DNA level, the sequence is TGTGCCAGCAGTTATAGTAAGGGGGGCTCCTACGAGCAGTACTTC. It specifies CASSYSKGGSYEQYF.